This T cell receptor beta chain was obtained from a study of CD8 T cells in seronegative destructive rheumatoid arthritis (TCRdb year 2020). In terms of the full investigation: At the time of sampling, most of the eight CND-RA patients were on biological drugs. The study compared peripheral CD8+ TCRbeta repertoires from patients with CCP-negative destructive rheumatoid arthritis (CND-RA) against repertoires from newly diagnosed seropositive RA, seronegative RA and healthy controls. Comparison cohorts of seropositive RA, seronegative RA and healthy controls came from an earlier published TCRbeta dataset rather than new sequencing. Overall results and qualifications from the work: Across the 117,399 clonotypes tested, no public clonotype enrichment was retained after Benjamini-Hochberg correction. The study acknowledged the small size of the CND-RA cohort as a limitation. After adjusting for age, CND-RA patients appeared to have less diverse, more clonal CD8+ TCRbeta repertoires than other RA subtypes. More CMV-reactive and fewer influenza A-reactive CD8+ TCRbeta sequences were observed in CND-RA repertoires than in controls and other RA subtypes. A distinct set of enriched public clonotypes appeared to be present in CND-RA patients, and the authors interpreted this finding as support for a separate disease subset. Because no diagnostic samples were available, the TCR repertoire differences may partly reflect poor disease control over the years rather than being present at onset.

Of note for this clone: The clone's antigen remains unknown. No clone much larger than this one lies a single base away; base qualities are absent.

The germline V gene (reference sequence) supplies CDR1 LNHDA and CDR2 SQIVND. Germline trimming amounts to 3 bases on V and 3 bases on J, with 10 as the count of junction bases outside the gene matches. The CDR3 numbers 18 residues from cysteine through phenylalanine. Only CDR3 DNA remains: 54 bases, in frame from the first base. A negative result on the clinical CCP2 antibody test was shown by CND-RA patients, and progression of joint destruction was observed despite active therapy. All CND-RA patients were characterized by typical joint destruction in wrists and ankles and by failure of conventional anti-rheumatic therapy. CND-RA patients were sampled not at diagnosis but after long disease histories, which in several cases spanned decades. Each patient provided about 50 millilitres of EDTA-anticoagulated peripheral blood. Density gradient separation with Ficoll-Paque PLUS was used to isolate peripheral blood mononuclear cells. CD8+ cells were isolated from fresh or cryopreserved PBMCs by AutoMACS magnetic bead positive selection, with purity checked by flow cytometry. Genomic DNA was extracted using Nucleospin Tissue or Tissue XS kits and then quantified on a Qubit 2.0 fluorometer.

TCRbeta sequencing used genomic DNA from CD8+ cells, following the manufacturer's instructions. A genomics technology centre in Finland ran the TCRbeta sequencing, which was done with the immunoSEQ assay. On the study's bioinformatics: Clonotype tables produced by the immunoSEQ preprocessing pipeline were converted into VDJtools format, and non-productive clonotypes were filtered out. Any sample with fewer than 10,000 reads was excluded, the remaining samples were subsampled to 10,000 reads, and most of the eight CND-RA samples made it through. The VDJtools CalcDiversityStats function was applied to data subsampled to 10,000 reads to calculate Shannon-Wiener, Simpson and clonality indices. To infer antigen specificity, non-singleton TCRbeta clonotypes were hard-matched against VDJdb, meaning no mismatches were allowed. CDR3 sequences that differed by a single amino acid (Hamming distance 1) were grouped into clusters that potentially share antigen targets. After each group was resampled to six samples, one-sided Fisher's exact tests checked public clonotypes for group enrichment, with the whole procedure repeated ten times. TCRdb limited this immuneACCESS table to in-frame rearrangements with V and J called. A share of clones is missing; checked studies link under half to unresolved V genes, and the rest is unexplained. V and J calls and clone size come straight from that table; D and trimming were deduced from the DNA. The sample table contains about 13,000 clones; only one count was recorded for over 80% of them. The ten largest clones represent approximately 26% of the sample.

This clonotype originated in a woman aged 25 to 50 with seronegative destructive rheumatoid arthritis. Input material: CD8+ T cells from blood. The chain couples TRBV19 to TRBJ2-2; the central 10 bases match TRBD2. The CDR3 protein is CASSISGLSGGDTGELFF. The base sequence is TGTGCCAGTAGTATCTCCGGTCTCAGCGGGGGGGACACCGGGGAGCTGTTTTTT.